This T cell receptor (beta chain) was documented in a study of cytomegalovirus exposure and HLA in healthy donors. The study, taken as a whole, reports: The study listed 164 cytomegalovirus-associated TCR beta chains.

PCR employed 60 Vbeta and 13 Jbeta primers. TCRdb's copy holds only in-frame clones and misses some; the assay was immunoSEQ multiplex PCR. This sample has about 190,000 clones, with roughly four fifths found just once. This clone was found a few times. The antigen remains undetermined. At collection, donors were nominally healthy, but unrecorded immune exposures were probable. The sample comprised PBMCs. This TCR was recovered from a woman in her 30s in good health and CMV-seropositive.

The CDR3: CASSSAGDEQYF. CDR3 DNA: TGTGCCAGCTCATCGGCGGGGGACGAGCAGTACTTC. The chain employs TRBV18 and TRBJ2-7; 7 bases agree with TRBD2. V was pared by 5 bases and J by 5 bases, with 3 bases of the junction left unmatched. The germline CDR1 and CDR2 sequences are KGHSH and LQKENI. The CDR3 totals 12 residues.